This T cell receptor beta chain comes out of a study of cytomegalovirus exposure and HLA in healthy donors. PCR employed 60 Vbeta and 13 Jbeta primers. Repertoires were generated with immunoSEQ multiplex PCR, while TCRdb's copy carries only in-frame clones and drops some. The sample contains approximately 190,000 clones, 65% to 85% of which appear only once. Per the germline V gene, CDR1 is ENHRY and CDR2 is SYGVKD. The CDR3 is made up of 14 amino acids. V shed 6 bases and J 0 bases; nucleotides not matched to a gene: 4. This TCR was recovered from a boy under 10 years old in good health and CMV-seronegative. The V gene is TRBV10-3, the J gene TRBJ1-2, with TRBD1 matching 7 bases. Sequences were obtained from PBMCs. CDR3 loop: CAIRWDSPNYGYTF. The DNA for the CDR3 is TGTGCCATCAGGTGGGACAGTCCTAACTATGGCTACACCTTC.